The 19 T cell receptor beta chains below were found in one sample sequenced in a study of post-analysis software for immune sequencing data. No antigen has been assigned to these receptors. cDNA libraries for TCR beta contained unique molecular identifiers. TCRdb called the PCR reads again in MiXCR, with one record for every CDR3 protein. The sample shows fewer than 600,000 distinct CDR3 sequences, under 55% of them seen only once. Study-wide findings and caveats: With TRBV5-6, TRBV5-1 and TRBV20-1 included, a handful of TRBV segments were more frequent in patients than in controls.

Sequences were obtained from blood. The receptors were sampled from a girl aged 10-17 years with multiple sclerosis.

The rearrangement links TRBV4-1 to TRBJ2-3; tentatively, D is TRBD2 (6 bases). Germline V gene sequence: CDR1 MGHRA, CDR2 YSYEKL. V was trimmed by 4 bases and J by 4 bases, leaving 15 bases between them. The CDR3 spans 15 residues. Here the CDR3 reads CASSPGGAIADTQYF. The CDR3 DNA is TGCGCCAGCAGCCCCGGAGGGGCGATTGCAGATACGCAGTATTTT.

This clonotype came up once. The chain couples TRBV20-1 to TRBJ1-5; perhaps TRBD1 as D (6 bases). Trimming took 6 bases from V and 7 from J, leaving 19 bases between them. Germline V gene sequence: CDR1 DFQATT, CDR2 SNEGSKA (reference sequence). The CDR3 consists of 14 residues. Here the CDR3 DNA reads TGCAGTGCCCGAAACAGGGCCAATTACCAGCCCCAGCATTTT. It is translated as CSARNRANYQPQHF.

The rearrangement joins TRBV20-1 to TRBJ2-7; 9 nucleotides align to TRBD1. This CDR3 spans 14 amino acids. V trimming: 3 bases; J trimming: 4 bases; junction bases outside the gene matches: 7. Germline V gene sequence: CDR1 DFQATT, CDR2 SNEGSKA (reference sequence). CDR3 DNA sequence: TGCAGTGCTAGCCTAAACAGGGGGCCATACGAGCAGTACTTC. Translated, it gives CSASLNRGPYEQYF.

The chain carries TRBV7-8 and TRBJ1-1; TRBD1 aligns across 7 bases. Germline trimming cut 5 bases from V and 9 bases from J; bases unmatched to any gene: 12. Germline assignment: CDR1 SGHVS and CDR2 FQNEAQ. The CDR3 is 14 residues long. CDR3 DNA: TGTGCCAGCAGCCGCTCGACAGGGTGGGGTAAAGCTTTCTTT. This gives the protein CASSRSTGWGKAFF.

The V call is TRBV20-1, the J call TRBJ2-1; D is perhaps TRBD1 (6 bases). The CDR3 is made up of 14 amino acids. Germline CDR1 and CDR2: DFQATT and SNEGSKA (reference sequence). The germline V and J ends were trimmed by 0 bases and 7 bases, with 13 bases remaining between them. CDR3 protein: CSARETGYANEQFF. CDR3 in DNA: TGCAGTGCTAGAGAAACAGGGTATGCGAATGAGCAGTTCTTC.

The chain joins TRBV11-2 to TRBJ1-2; D remains unclear. Trimming cost V 5 bases and J 8 bases, with 15 bases left between them. CDR1 SGHAT and CDR2 FQNNGV come from the germline V gene. There are 13 residues in the CDR3. The CDR3 DNA is TGTGCCAGCAGCCTGACACGCCCGAAGGGCTACACCTTC. This sequence encodes CASSLTRPKGYTF.

The chain combines TRBV4-1 with TRBJ2-3; tentatively, D is TRBD1 (5 bases). The CDR3 spans 15 residues. V lost 1 base to trimming and J lost 6 bases, with 14 bases between them. Germline V gene sequence: CDR1 MGHRA, CDR2 YSYEKL. CDR3 in DNA: TGCGCCAGCAGCCAAGCGTCAGGGATGAGGGATACGCAGTATTTT. This codes for CASSQASGMRDTQYF.

This chain links TRBV29-1 with TRBJ1-2; 10 bases match TRBD1. This CDR3 has 12 amino acids. The ends lost 4 bases at V and 8 bases at J; junction bases unmatched: 4. Germline V gives CDR1 SQVTM, CDR2 ANQGSEA. The CDR3 DNA follows: TGCAGCGTTGTGACAGGGGGCGACGGCTACACCTTC. This encodes CSVVTGGDGYTF.

The chain employs TRBV12-3 or TRBV12-4 and TRBJ2-6; D is unclear. This CDR3 is built from 15 residues. Trimming left V 2 bases short and J 2 bases short, with 7 bases between. CDR3 sequence: CASSLRAAGANVLTF. CDR3 DNA: TGTGCCAGCAGTTTAAGGGCAGCTGGGGCCAACGTCCTGACTTTC.

The rearrangement uses TRBV3-1 and TRBJ2-2; D is undetermined. Looked up from germline, CDR1 is LGHDT and CDR2 is YNNKEL (reference sequence). The length of the CDR3 is 13 residues. V lost 3 bases and J 4 bases, leaving 6 bases between the germline ends. The CDR3 DNA reads as TGTGCCAGCAGCCAGTCCTTCACCGGGGAGCTGTTTTTT. It yields the protein CASSQSFTGELFF.

Here the CDR3 reads CASSLNRDRVYVDEQFF. The CDR3 nucleotides are TGTGCCAGCAGCCTAAACCGGGACAGGGTTTATGTCGATGAGCAGTTCTTC. The rearrangement joins TRBV7-2 to TRBJ2-1, with 9 bases matching TRBD1. Trimming cost V 5 bases and J 8 bases; bases outside gene matches: 16. The length of the CDR3 is 17 residues. CDR1 is SGHTA and CDR2 is FQGNSA in the germline V gene.

V is TRBV14 and J is TRBJ2-6; either TRBD1 or TRBD2 may supply D (5 bases each). The CDR3 consists of 16 residues. V lost 2 bases and J 2 bases, leaving 10 bases between the germline ends. CDR1 and CDR2 (germline): SGHDN, FVKESK. This chain's CDR3 is CASSQFGDPGANVLTF. The DNA for the CDR3 is TGTGCCAGCAGCCAATTCGGGGACCCTGGGGCCAACGTCCTGACTTTC.

This clonotype was detected a few times. This rearrangement joins TRBV29-1 to TRBJ2-7; the match to TRBD1 covers 8 bases. The CDR3 covers 13 residues. Germline values: CDR1 SQVTM, CDR2 ANQGSEA. V gave up 6 bases and J gave up 3 bases; unmatched junction bases: 7. The DNA for the CDR3 is TGCAGCGTACGAACAGGGGGGATCTACGAGCAGTACTTC. It yields the protein CSVRTGGIYEQYF.

This clonotype was counted a few times. The genes are TRBV20-1 and TRBJ2-7; a possible D gene is TRBD2 (5 bases). Germline V gene lookup returns CDR1 DFQATT and CDR2 SNEGSKA (reference sequence). Trimming took 2 bases from V and 3 from J, leaving 17 bases between them. The CDR3 extends over 15 amino acids. Here the CDR3 reads CSARSGQAGNYEQYF. DNA for the CDR3: TGCAGTGCTAGATCCGGGCAGGCGGGCAACTACGAGCAGTACTTC.

The V gene is TRBV29-1, the J gene TRBJ2-1; 8 nucleotides match TRBD2. The CDR3 is 15 residues long. The trim removed 3 bases at V and 5 bases at J, leaving 9 bases unmatched. Germline values: CDR1 SQVTM, CDR2 ANQGSEA. The CDR3 coding sequence is TGCAGCGTTGAGATGAGCGGGAGACCTGACAATGAGCAGTTCTTC. Translating it yields CSVEMSGRPDNEQFF.

On this clonotype: The junction departs from the called germline gene at one end, perhaps through a read error. The genes are TRBV5-1 and TRBJ2-3; 7 nucleotides align to TRBD1. Germline V gives CDR1 SGHRS, CDR2 YFSETQ. This CDR3 comprises 16 residues. Written as DNA, the CDR3 is TGCGCCAGCAGCTCAATTCCGGGACAGAGCACAGGTACGCAGTATTTT. It specifies CASSSIPGQSTGTQYF. Using reference TRBV5-1 and TRBJ2-3 for the parts outside the CDR3, the full variable domain is KAGVTQTPRYLIKTRGQQVTLSCSPISGHRSVSWYQQTPGQGLQFLFEYFSETQRNKGNFPGRFSGRQFSNSRSEMNVSTLELGDSALYLCASSSIPGQSTGTQYFGPGTRLTVL.

This clonotype was seen a handful of times. The chain recombines TRBV20-1 with TRBJ2-7; TRBD2 might be the D (5 bases). The CDR3 runs 15 residues. Per the germline V gene, CDR1 is DFQATT and CDR2 is SNEGSKA (reference sequence). Trimming stripped 1 base from V and 7 bases from J, with 20 bases between. The CDR3 DNA reads TGCAGTGCTAGAGTCCCCGAAGGCGGAACGGGGGAGCAGTACTTC. This translates into CSARVPEGGTGEQYF.

This chain joins TRBV16 and TRBJ1-2; 7 nucleotides line up with TRBD1. Trimming at V came to 0 bases and at J to 2 bases, leaving 3 bases not matched to a gene. The CDR3 has 15 amino acids. In germline, CDR1 is KGHSY, CDR2 FQNENV. CDR3 loop: CASSQSSTGNYGYTF. For the CDR3, the DNA is TGTGCCAGCAGCCAATCATCGACAGGGAACTATGGCTACACCTTC. Full variable domain (rest looked up from reference TRBV16 and TRBJ1-2): GEEVAQTPKHLVRGEGQKAKLYCAPIKGHSYVFWYQQVLKNEFKFLISFQNENVFDETGMPKERFSAKCLPNSPCSLEIQATKLEDSAVYFCASSQSSTGNYGYTFGSGTRLTVV.

This chain links TRBV4-2 with TRBJ2-1, with D tentatively TRBD2 (6 bases). The CDR3 consists of 15 residues. The V gene's germline CDR1 is LGHNA and CDR2 YNFKEQ. V shed 4 bases and J shed 5 bases, with 15 bases lying between them. The DNA for the CDR3 is TGTGCCAGCAGCCGCACTAGCCCCGGCAACAATGAGCAGTTCTTC. Protein sequence: CASSRTSPGNNEQFF.